This entry is about one T cell receptor beta chain. Antigen specificity is unknown. This CDR3 has 17 residues. Trimming at V came to 3 bases and at J to 3 bases, leaving 7 bases not matched to a gene. Germline loops: CDR1 SEHNR, CDR2 FQNEAQ (reference sequence). The table came from immunoSEQ multiplex PCR; TCRdb's copy has only in-frame clones and leaves some out. The sample consists of 200,000 to 250,000 clones, around 87% of them appearing once. Separation from the roughly 680-subject first cohort characterized the approximately 120-subject validation cohort, to which the donors belonged. The sample is drawn from a study of cytomegalovirus exposure and HLA in healthy donors. Study details: The same platform used for the approximately 670 first-cohort repertoires was also used for the 120 or so validation repertoires, as a later analysis reported. Study-wide findings and caveats: According to reports, the classifier identified cytomegalovirus status with high specificity and sensitivity. Most TCR sequences were rare, but some public TCRs occurred in many donors.

The source of this sequence is a woman aged 18-29 years in good health and CMV-seropositive. The chain links TRBV7-9 to TRBJ2-2; 10 bases map to TRBD2. The sequencing input was PBMCs. The CDR3 protein is CASSFPKREGYTGELFF. CDR3 sequence (DNA): TGTGCCAGCAGCTTCCCTAAGCGGGAGGGATACACCGGGGAGCTGTTTTTT.